Sequencing of this T cell receptor beta chain was carried out in a study of lymphopenia after photon versus proton radiotherapy. The V and J ends lost 9 bases and 5 bases, in that order; junction bases with no gene match: 6. This CDR3 contains 12 residues. The germline V gene has CDR1 MNHNS and CDR2 SASEGT. Sequencing used immunoSEQ multiplex PCR; TCRdb keeps in-frame clones, though not all of them. The table has some 27,000 clones, approximately 85% seen once. The gene calls are TRBV6-1 and TRBJ1-1, with 7 bases identical to TRBD1. The clonotype was recovered from a man aged 45 to 65 with gastric cancer. The sequencing used peripheral blood, collected from a patient treated with photon-based radiotherapy. CDR3: CASGQAETEAFF. The CDR3, as DNA: TGTGCCAGTGGACAGGCGGAAACTGAAGCTTTCTTT.